These T cell receptor beta chains were read from a single sample in a study of shared T cell receptors in the human thymus. Produced via immunoSEQ multiplex PCR; TCRdb's table is partial and in-frame only. The sample shows about 660,000 clones, 70% to 90% of them seen only once. This sample also appeared in a second study, on human thymus T cells.

Sequences were obtained from thymocytes. These receptors were taken from a boy less than two years old with a congenital heart defect. Both conserved end residues are part of each CDR3. D genes are given only for firm matches. Rows may omit the clone size; those that give it use once, few, many or a size class.

CASRRRRSPLHF	TGTGCCAGCAGAAGGAGGCGTTCACCCCTCCACTTT	TRBV27	TRBJ1-6	-	-
CASSLVAASAGGYTF	TGTGCCAGCAGCTTGGTTGCGGCCTCGGCGGGTGGCTACACCTTC	TRBV5-6	TRBJ1-2	-	-
CASSGRFRDRDPWSNQPQHF	TGTGCCAGCAGTGGAAGATTCCGGGACAGGGACCCTTGGAGCAATCAGCCCCAGCATTTT	TRBV6-1	TRBJ1-5	TRBD1	-
CASSQGLGEGVDGYTF	TGTGCCAGCAGCCAAGGGCTCGGGGAGGGGGTGGATGGCTACACCTTC	TRBV14	TRBJ1-2	-	-
CASSLSDGRALYNSPLHF	TGCGCCAGCTCTCTCTCCGACGGGCGGGCCCTATATAATTCACCCCTCCACTTT	TRBV5-1	TRBJ1-6	-	once
CASSLRGDRAGLGYGYTF	TGTGCCAGCAGTTTACGGGGGGACAGGGCAGGGTTGGGCTATGGCTACACCTTC	TRBV27	TRBJ1-2	TRBD1	once
CAISESRLAVPDSSYEQYF	TGTGCCATCAGTGAGTCCCGGTTAGCGGTCCCAGATTCTTCCTACGAGCAGTACTTC	TRBV10-3	TRBJ2-7	-	once
CASSPRDSANYGYTF	TGCGCCAGCAGCCCACGGGACAGCGCTAACTATGGCTACACCTTC	TRBV4-1	TRBJ1-2	TRBD1	-
CASSFWLAGGNNEQFF	TGTGCCAGCAGTTTTTGGTTGGCGGGGGGAAACAATGAGCAGTTCTTC	TRBV27	TRBJ2-1	TRBD2	-
CASGQMGPYEQYF	TGTGCCAGCGGACAGATGGGTCCCTACGAGCAGTACTTC	TRBV25-1	TRBJ2-7	-	-
CASSLRLAGDNEQFF	TGTGCCAGCAGCCTTAGACTAGCGGGGGACAATGAGCAGTTCTTC	TRBV14	TRBJ2-1	TRBD2	-
CASSADWSQRHNEQFF	TGTGCCAGCAGCGCCGACTGGTCCCAGCGGCACAATGAACAGTTCTTC	TRBV9	TRBJ2-1	-	once
CASSQDPHRDSYEQYF	TGCGCCAGCAGCCAAGATCCCCACAGGGACTCCTACGAGCAGTACTTC	TRBV4-3	TRBJ2-7	-	-
CASSQDRDVAGINPYEQYF	TGCGCCAGCAGCCAAGATAGGGATGTAGCGGGTATAAACCCCTACGAGCAGTACTTC	TRBV4-3	TRBJ2-7	TRBD2	-
CSVEGSGGYTF	TGCAGCGTTGAAGGTTCGGGTGGCTACACCTTC	TRBV29-1	TRBJ1-2	-	few
CASTVRDRGTDTQYF	TGTGCCAGCACCGTCCGGGACAGGGGCACAGATACGCAGTATTTT	TRBV2	TRBJ2-3	TRBD1	-
CASSPEAGGPDEQFF	TGTGCCAGCTCACCCGAAGCGGGAGGGCCCGATGAGCAGTTCTTC	TRBV18	TRBJ2-1	TRBD2	-